Below, one T cell receptor (beta chain) is given with its context. This sample stems from a study of blood T cell repertoires in COVID-19. In the study overall: PBMCs, B-cell-depleted T cells, or T cells were the source of the cDNA or gDNA that made up the material.

Germline V gene sequence: CDR1 SEHNR, CDR2 FQNEAQ (reference sequence). Trimming shortened V by 5 bases and J by 9 bases, and 14 bases separated the two germline ends. The length of the CDR3 is 14 residues. This study enrolled people aged roughly 18 to 89 from roughly 22 US geographic areas. Self-reported history from a screening survey and questionnaire set each donor's cohort. Per the study methods: Reference gene primer amplification in the assay estimated nucleated cell counts. Generated by immunoSEQ multiplex PCR, the TCRdb table keeps only in-frame clones and is missing some. V, J and clone size are taken as reported in that table, and D and trimming were inferred from the DNA itself. The data contain roughly 160,000 clones, around 82% of them singletons.

The sequenced material came from PBMCs or T cells enriched from blood (not recorded which). The chain employs TRBV7-9 and TRBJ1-6, with a possible D match to TRBD1 (6 bases). The receptor was isolated from a man in his sixties who had recovered from COVID-19. CDR3 nucleotides: TGTGCCAGCAGCCCTCAGGGGTTGGGTTCACCCCTCCACTTT. Amino acids: CASSPQGLGSPLHF.